This T cell receptor (beta chain) derives from a study of cytomegalovirus exposure and HLA in healthy donors (dated by TCRdb to the late 2010s). For the study in its entirety: According to a later analysis, the 120 or so validation repertoires were produced on the same platform as the 666 repertoires of the first cohort. The study aimed to test whether signatures of past pathogen exposure could be identified by cataloging public T cell receptors. In addition to the first cohort of about 650 subjects, a separate validation cohort of over 90 different subjects was used. To predict cytomegalovirus infection status, the study combined high-throughput TCR immunosequencing, statistical association of individual TCRs with disease status, and machine learning. Broad study findings and their caveats: A few of the identified cytomegalovirus-associated TCR beta chains were confirmed in vitro to be specific for cytomegalovirus antigens. According to the authors, the approach could potentially be generalized to other disease states and immunological phenotypes. In both the original and validation cohorts, the classifier was reported to diagnose cytomegalovirus status with high specificity and sensitivity. A later analysis had no HLA typing for the validation cohort, so co-occurrence there was scored across all 120 or so repertoires. Most TCR sequences were seen in very few donors, while some public TCRs were found in many individuals. The study gave a list of under 200 TCR beta chains associated with cytomegalovirus. Subsequent analysis determined that TCRs grouped into clusters in the first cohort also showed a tendency toward co-occurrence across the 120 or so validation repertoires, and approximately 94% of cluster scores exceeded 0.

CDR1 and CDR2 are read off the germline V gene as LGHNT and FRNRAP. The germline ends are 21 bases apart after V is trimmed by 5 bases and J by 4 bases. The CDR3 runs 17 residues from the cysteine to the phenylalanine. CDR3 DNA is the only sequence kept; it has 51 bases, read in frame from the first base. Donors formed part of the validation cohort, which comprised over a hundred subjects and was distinct from the first cohort of several hundred subjects. The method was the immunoSEQ multiplex PCR assay. For the original study's pipeline: To diagnose cytomegalovirus status from the catalog of TCR beta chain sequences, a statistical classification framework was built. Sourced from immuneACCESS, this table was stored by TCRdb with only in-frame sequences that have V and J called. A share of the clones is absent; for the studies checked, an unresolved V gene accounts for under half, and the remainder has no known explanation. The V and J calls and clone size were taken over from that table, and D and trimming were inferred from the DNA. This sample gives 98,000 or so clones in total; 70% to 90% of them show up just once. Together, the top ten hold around 3% of the sample.

In this sample, this clone turned up a few times. The specificity of this receptor is unknown. No qualities accompany the bases; no much larger clone lies one base away. Sequenced material: PBMCs. The chain is assembled from TRBV12-5 and TRBJ2-1, with TRBD2 tentatively as D gene (6 bases match). This sequence originates from a woman between 18 and 29 years old in good health and CMV-seronegative. In nucleotides, the sequence is TGTGCTAGTGGTCCACTACCCGGGACTGATCCTTACAATGAGCAGTTCTTC. This translates into CASGPLPGTDPYNEQFF.